The 3 T cell receptor beta chains in this list originate from one sample, sequenced in a study of CD8+ T cells in alopecia areata. Following extraction, RNA underwent reverse transcription to cDNA, which served as the sequencing template. Profiled with immunoSEQ multiplex PCR; TCRdb holds only in-frame clones, not every one. This repertoire shows over 90,000 clones, 86% found once; its top ten account for more than 9.5%. Regarding treatment: oral pan-JAK inhibitor, 5-10 mg twice daily. The source material was CD8+ T cells sorted from blood, sampled at approximately week 30, from a patient treated with tofacitinib. These receptors were obtained from a human donor with alopecia areata.

The chain uses TRBV29-1 and TRBJ2-7; TRBD1 might be the D (5 bases). The CDR3 runs 13 residues. Trimming removed 2 bases from V and 6 bases from J, with 14 bases in between. The germline V gene encodes CDR1 SQVTM and CDR2 ANQGSEA. This CDR3 is CSVETSGWAEQYF. Written as DNA, the CDR3 is TGCAGCGTTGAAACATCAGGGTGGGCCGAGCAGTACTTC.

This clone was observed once. The chain employs TRBV5-1 and TRBJ2-6, with no clear D. The V end was cut by 5 bases, the J end by 0 bases, with 12 bases between. The V gene's germline CDR1 is SGHRS and CDR2 YFSETQ. This CDR3 spans 16 amino acids. This CDR3 reads CASRNTVSSGANVLTF. In nucleotides, the CDR3 is TGCGCCAGCAGAAATACAGTCTCCTCTGGGGCCAACGTCCTGACTTTC.

This clone was detected only a few times. This chain joins TRBV5-1 and TRBJ2-1; 12 nucleotides match TRBD1. CDR1 and CDR2 from the germline V gene are SGHRS and YFSETQ. The CDR3 covers 14 residues. The V and J ends lost 4 bases and 8 bases, in that order; junction bases with no gene match: 4. The CDR3 loop reads CASSPGQGADEQFF. The CDR3 bases are TGCGCCAGCAGCCCGGGACAGGGGGCAGATGAGCAGTTCTTC.